This T cell receptor (beta chain) is drawn from a study of T cells in Graves' hyperthyroidism and ophthalmopathy. Ten or more counts support this clonotype. Trimming took 2 bases from V and 6 from J, leaving 10 bases between them. Germline-derived CDR1 and CDR2 are MNHEY and SVGAGI. The CDR3 runs 14 residues. Amplification targeted TCR beta CDR3 regions from RNA transcripts. A first-round RT-PCR of the TCR CDR3 used the HTBI primer set. Each CDR3 protein is one row after TCRdb ran MiXCR on the multiplex PCR reads. The table has hundreds of thousands of distinct CDR3 sequences, roughly a quarter seen once.

This receptor was taken from a woman in her 30s with Graves' ophthalmopathy. The rearrangement links TRBV6-5 to TRBJ1-4, with D possibly TRBD1 on 6 matching bases. Input material: blood. The CDR3: CASSYGGAHEKLFF. CDR3 coding DNA: TGTGCCAGCAGTTACGGGGGCGCCCATGAAAAACTGTTTTTT.